This TCR beta chain was documented in a study of cytomegalovirus exposure and HLA in healthy donors. The overall study: The use of the same platform for the roughly 130 validation repertoires and the 666 first-cohort repertoires was reported by a later analysis.

V dropped 5 bases and J dropped 0 bases, with 7 bases sitting between them. The CDR3 loop spans 13 amino acids. Germline V gene sequence: CDR1 PRHDT, CDR2 FYEKMQ (reference sequence). Data came from immunoSEQ multiplex PCR; TCRdb stores just in-frame clones and leaves some out. Seen here are around 240,000 clones, 90% observed once, and the top ten hold roughly 0.4%. This chain connects TRBV13 to TRBJ1-1; no clear D. Sequencing used PBMCs. The receptor's source is a woman aged 18-29 years in good health and CMV-seronegative. The CDR3 sequence: CASSQTVNTEAFF. In nucleotides, the CDR3 is TGTGCCAGCAGCCAAACAGTGAACACTGAAGCTTTCTTT.